This entry describes one TCR beta chain. Trimming pared 3 bases from V and 4 bases from J, leaving 12 bases between. The CDR3 loop spans 15 amino acids. In germline, CDR1 is SGHAT, CDR2 FQNNGV. This specimen belongs to a study of T cell responses to AZD1222 COVID-19 vaccine. The assay was immunoSEQ multiplex PCR, and TCRdb's table has in-frame clones only and misses some. Of 110,000 to 150,000 clones listed, roughly 90% are singletons. This sequence originates from an adult who received the AZD1222 COVID-19 vaccine. The specimen comprised peripheral blood, sampled 28 days after the second AZD1222 dose. The gene calls are TRBV11-2 and TRBJ2-2, with D perhaps assigned TRBD1 or TRBD2 (5 bases each). DNA of the CDR3: TGTGCCAGCAGCTTGGGACCTCGGGGCACCGGGGAGCTGTTTTTT. It specifies CASSLGPRGTGELFF.